This T cell receptor beta chain was identified during a study of shared clonotypes between healthy human individuals. The germline V and J ends were trimmed by 2 bases and 2 bases, with 9 bases remaining between them. Per germline, CDR1 SNHLY and CDR2 FYNNEI. The CDR3 is made up of 15 amino acids. Donors had no recently reported acute infections or vaccinations and were HIV-negative. Assay execution proceeded at the deep level. Replicate PCRs for sorted subsets used approximately 220 ng DNA; this equaled around 29,000 T cell genomes. Original handling: Junction-only sequences produced by ImmunoSEQ had no quality scores, so filtering differed. Profiling relied on immunoSEQ multiplex PCR, and the TCRdb table lists in-frame clones only, not all of them. That table supplies the V and J calls and clone size; D and trimming were determined from the DNA. The sample yields 980,000 or so clones, approximately 80% seen once.

The sequence derives from a man aged 18 to 30 in good health. The material sequenced was memory CD4+ T cells sorted from blood. The subset: CD45RA-negative fraction. The gene calls are TRBV2 and TRBJ1-4; D uncertain. CDR3 protein: CASSEWRATNEKLFF. CDR3 nucleotide sequence: TGTGCCAGCAGTGAATGGAGGGCCACTAATGAAAAACTGTTTTTT.